This T cell receptor beta chain was captured in a study of radiotherapy plus CTLA-4 blockade in lung cancer. TCRdb keeps only in-frame clones here, not all; method: immunoSEQ multiplex PCR. The table shows more than 95,000 clones, with roughly 74% occurring only once. The CDR3 extends over 16 amino acids. CDR1 is SGHKS and CDR2 is YYEKEE in the germline V gene (reference sequence). With 4 bases removed from V and 2 bases from J, the gap between germline ends came to 13 bases. The TCR sequence derives from a human donor with non-small cell lung cancer who had a partial response to radiotherapy plus ipilimumab. Some clones in this sample may be carry-over from other donors' samples. The sample was peripheral blood, taken from a patient treated with radiotherapy plus ipilimumab. V and J are TRBV5-5 and TRBJ2-6; a possible D gene is TRBD2 (5 bases). CDR3 sequence reads: CASSPDPGTGANVLTF. CDR3 in DNA: TGTGCCAGCAGCCCCGATCCGGGAACTGGGGCCAACGTCCTGACTTTC.